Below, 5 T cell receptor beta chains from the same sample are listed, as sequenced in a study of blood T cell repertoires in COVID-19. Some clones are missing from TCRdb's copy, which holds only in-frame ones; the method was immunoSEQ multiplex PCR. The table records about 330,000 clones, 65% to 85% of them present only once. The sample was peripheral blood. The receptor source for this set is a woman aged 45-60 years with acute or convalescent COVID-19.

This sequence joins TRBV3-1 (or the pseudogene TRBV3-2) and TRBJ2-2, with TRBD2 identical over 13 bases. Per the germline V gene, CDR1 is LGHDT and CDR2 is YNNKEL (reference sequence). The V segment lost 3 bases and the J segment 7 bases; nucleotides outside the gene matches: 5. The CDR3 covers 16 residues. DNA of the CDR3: TGTGCCAGCAGCCAGGGGACTAGCGGGAATTTCGGGGAGCTGTTTTTT. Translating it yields CASSQGTSGNFGELFF.

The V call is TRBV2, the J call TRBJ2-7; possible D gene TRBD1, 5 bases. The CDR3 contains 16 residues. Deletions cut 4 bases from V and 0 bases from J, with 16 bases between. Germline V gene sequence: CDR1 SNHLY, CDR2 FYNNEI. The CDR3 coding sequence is TGTGCCAGCAGTGGATTTGGCAGGGCCAACTCCTACGAGCAGTACTTC. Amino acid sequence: CASSGFGRANSYEQYF.

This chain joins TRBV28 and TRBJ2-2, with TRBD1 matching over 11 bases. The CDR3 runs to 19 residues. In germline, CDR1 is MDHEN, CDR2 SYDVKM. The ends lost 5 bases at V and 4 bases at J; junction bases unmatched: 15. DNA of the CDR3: TGTGCCAGCAGTCGACCCCAGGACAGGGGGCGCGGGGGCACCGGGGAGCTGTTTTTT. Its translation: CASSRPQDRGRGGTGELFF.

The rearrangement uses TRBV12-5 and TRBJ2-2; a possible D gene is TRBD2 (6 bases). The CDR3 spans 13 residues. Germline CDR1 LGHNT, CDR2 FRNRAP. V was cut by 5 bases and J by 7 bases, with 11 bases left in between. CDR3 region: CASGIQEGGELFF. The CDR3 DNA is TGTGCTAGTGGTATACAGGAGGGCGGGGAGCTGTTTTTT.

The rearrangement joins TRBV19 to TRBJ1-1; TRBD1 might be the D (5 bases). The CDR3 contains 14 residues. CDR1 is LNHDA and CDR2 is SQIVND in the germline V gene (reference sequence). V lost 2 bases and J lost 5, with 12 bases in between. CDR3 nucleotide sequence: TGTGCCAGTAGTATAAGGGGTATTTGGACTGAAGCTTTCTTT. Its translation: CASSIRGIWTEAFF.